These T cell receptor beta chains were read from a single sample in a study of response to subunit inactivated influenza vaccine. One entry per CDR3 protein, called by TCRdb with MiXCR from the RT-PCR reads. Here the sample spans over 300,000 distinct CDR3 sequences, about a fifth being singletons. The specimen was PBMCs from blood, collected about 20 months after vaccination. The receptors were sampled from a man aged 45 to 70 who received an inactivated influenza vaccine. The CDR3 runs from the conserved cysteine through the conserved F or W. D genes are given only for firm matches. Clone size is given for some rows only: seen once, a few or many times, or a class if the clone is expanded.

J	V	D	size	CDR3	DNA
TRBJ1-1	TRBV5-5	TRBD1	-	CASNSLGQGARTEAFF	TGTGCCAGCAATAGTTTGGGACAGGGGGCGCGCACTGAAGCTTTCTTT
TRBJ2-3	TRBV20-1	-	-	CSARDLRTSTQYF	TGCAGTGCTAGAGATCTAAGGACGAGTACGCAGTATTTT
TRBJ1-5	TRBV20-1	TRBD1	-	CSASQGPNNQPQHF	TGCAGTGCTTCACAGGGGCCGAACAATCAGCCCCAGCATTTT
TRBJ2-5	TRBV7-9	-	few	CASSLRDTLYQETQYF	TGTGCCAGCAGTCTCCGGGACACTCTTTACCAAGAGACCCAGTACTTC
TRBJ1-1	TRBV2	TRBD1	-	CASSVWGQGPMKNTEAFF	TGTGCCAGCTCGGTGTGGGGACAGGGGCCCATGAAGAACACTGAAGCTTTCTTT
TRBJ2-7	TRBV5-1	-	-	CASSLVTDSLPHEQYF	TGCGCCAGCAGCTTGGTGACGGATTCTCTCCCCCACGAGCAGTACTTC
TRBJ1-2	TRBV7-2	TRBD1	few	CASSRDSYYGYTF	TGTGCCAGCAGCAGGGACAGCTACTATGGCTACACCTTC
TRBJ1-1	TRBV12-3/TRBV12-4	-	-	CASSSRASNTEAFF	TGTGCCAGCAGTTCCAGGGCTTCCAACACTGAAGCTTTCTTT
TRBJ2-3	TRBV12-3/TRBV12-4	-	-	CASSFSAHTDTQYF	TGTGCCAGCAGTTTCAGCGCCCACACAGATACGCAGTATTTT
TRBJ1-3	TRBV6-1	TRBD1	few	CASSTGDGNTIYF	TGTGCCAGCAGTACAGGGGACGGAAACACCATATATTTT
TRBJ1-6	TRBV20-1	-	once	CSARLDGLGRSAPLHF	TGCAGTGCTAGACTGGATGGGTTGGGGAGAAGCGCACCCCTCCACTTT
TRBJ1-2	TRBV3-1	-	many	CASRDSGTPYGYTF	TGTGCCAGCAGGGACTCCGGGACACCTTATGGCTACACCTTC
TRBJ2-3	TRBV25-1	-	-	CASSEKDGNRADTQYF	TGTGCCAGCAGCGAAAAGGACGGGAACAGGGCAGATACGCAGTATTTT
TRBJ2-7	TRBV2	TRBD2	-	CASSRLAGGSYEQYF	TGTGCCAGCAGTCGTTTAGCGGGGGGCTCCTACGAGCAGTACTTC
TRBJ2-2	TRBV6-5	-	-	CASSYSSRPGELFF	TGTGCCAGCAGTTACTCGAGCCGGCCCGGGGAGCTGTTTTTT
TRBJ1-1	TRBV5-1	-	-	CASGGSPGKTEAFF	TGCGCCAGCGGTGGCTCGCCGGGGAAGACTGAAGCTTTCTTT
TRBJ1-2	TRBV29-1	TRBD1	-	CSVEGWDRGLYGYTF	TGCAGCGTTGAAGGCTGGGACAGGGGCCTATATGGCTACACCTTC